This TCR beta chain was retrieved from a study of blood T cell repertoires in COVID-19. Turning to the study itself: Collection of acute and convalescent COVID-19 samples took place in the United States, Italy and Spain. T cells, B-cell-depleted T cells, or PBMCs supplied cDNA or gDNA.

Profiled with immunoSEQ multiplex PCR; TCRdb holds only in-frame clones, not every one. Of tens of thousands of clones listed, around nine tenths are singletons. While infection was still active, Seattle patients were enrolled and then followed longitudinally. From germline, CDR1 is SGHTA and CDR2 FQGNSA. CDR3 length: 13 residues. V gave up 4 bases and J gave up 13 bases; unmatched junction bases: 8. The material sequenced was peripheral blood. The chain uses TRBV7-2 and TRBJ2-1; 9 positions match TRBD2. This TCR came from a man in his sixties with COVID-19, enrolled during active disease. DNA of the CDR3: TGTGCCAGCAGCTCAGGACTAGCGACGAACCAGTTCTTC. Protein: CASSSGLATNQFF.